The clone carrying this T cell receptor beta chain was counted once. Sequenced by immunoSEQ multiplex PCR; TCRdb stores in-frame clones only, minus some. The top ten clones hold 5.5% of a sample with 200,000 to 300,000 clones, 83% of them seen once. This specimen belongs to a study of blood T cell repertoires in COVID-19. Germline loops: CDR1 SGHAT, CDR2 FQNNGV. CDR3 length: 14 residues. Unmatched junction bases numbered 8, after V lost 4 bases and J lost 9 bases. J is TRBJ2-1 and V is TRBV11-2; 8 nucleotides agree with TRBD2. What was sequenced was peripheral blood. The source is a human donor in a cohort sampled during active COVID-19. The CDR3: CASSSRTSSAEQFF. In DNA form, the CDR3 reads TGTGCCAGCAGCTCCCGGACTAGCTCCGCTGAGCAGTTCTTC.